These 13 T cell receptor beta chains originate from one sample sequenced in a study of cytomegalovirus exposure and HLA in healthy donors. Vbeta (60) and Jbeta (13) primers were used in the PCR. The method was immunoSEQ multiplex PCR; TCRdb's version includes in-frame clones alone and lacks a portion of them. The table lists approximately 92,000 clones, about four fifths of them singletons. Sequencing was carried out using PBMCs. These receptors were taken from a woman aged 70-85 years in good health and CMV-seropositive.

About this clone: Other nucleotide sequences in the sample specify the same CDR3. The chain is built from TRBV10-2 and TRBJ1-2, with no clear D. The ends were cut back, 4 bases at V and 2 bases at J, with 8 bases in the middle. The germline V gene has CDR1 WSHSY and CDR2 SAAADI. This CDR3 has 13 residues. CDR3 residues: CASSANINYGYTF. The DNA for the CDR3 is TGCGCCAGCAGTGCGAACATAAACTATGGCTACACCTTC.

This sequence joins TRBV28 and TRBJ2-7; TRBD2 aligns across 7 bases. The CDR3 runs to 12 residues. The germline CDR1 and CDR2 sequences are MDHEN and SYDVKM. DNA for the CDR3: TGTGGTTCCGGAGTTGGGACTACGGCGCAGTACTTC. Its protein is CGSGVGTTAQYF. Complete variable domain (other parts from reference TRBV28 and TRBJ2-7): DVKVTQSSRYLVKRTGEKVFLECVQDMDHENMFWYRQDPGLGLRLIYFSYDVKMKEKGDIPEGYSVSREKKERFSLILESASTNQTSMYLCGSGVGTTAQYFGPGTRLTVT.

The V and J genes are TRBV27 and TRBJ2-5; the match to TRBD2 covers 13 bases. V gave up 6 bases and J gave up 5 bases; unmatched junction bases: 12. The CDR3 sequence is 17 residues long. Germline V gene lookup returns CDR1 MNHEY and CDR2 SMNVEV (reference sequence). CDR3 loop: CASSPGLAGVRRETQYF. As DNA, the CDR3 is TGTGCCAGCAGCCCCGGACTAGCGGGAGTCAGGAGGGAGACCCAGTACTTC.

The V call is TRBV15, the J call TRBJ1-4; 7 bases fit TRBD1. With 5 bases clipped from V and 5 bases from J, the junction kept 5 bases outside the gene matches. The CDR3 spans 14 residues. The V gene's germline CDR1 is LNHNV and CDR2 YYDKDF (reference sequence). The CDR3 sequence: CATSQQGRNEKLFF. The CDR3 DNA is TGTGCCACCAGCCAACAGGGGCGCAATGAAAAACTGTTTTTT.

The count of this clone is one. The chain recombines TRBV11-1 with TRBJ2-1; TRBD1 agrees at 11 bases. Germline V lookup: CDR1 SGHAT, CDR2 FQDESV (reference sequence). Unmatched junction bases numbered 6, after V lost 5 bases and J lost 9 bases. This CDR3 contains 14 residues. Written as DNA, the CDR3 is TGTGCCAGCAGCGTTGGACAGGGGGCCAGTGAGCAGTTCTTC. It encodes CASSVGQGASEQFF.

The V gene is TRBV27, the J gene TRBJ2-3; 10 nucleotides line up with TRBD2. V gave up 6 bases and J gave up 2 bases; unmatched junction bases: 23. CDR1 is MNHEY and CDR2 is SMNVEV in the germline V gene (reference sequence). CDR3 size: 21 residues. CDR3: CASRPASLQAGGWWNTDTQYF. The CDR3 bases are TGTGCCAGCAGACCAGCCTCTCTGCAAGCGGGAGGGTGGTGGAACACAGATACGCAGTATTTT.

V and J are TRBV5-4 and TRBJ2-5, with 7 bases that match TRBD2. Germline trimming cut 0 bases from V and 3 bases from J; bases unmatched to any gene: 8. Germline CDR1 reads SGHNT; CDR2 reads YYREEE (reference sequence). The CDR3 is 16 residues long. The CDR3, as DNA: TGTGCCAGCAGCTTGGCGTCACCGGGACTAAAAGAGACCCAGTACTTC. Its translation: CASSLASPGLKETQYF.

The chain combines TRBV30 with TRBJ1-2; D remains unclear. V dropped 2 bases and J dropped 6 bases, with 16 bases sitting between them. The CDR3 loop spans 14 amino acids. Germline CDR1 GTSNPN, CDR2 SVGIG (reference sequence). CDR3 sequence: CAWSRISEGDGYTF. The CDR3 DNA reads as TGTGCCTGGAGTAGGATAAGCGAAGGAGATGGCTACACCTTC.

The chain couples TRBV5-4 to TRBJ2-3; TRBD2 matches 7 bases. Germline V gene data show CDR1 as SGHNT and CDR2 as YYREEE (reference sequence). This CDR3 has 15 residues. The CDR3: CAYQDPGGSTDTQYF. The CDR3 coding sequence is TGTGCATACCAAGATCCGGGGGGTTCCACAGATACGCAGTATTTT.

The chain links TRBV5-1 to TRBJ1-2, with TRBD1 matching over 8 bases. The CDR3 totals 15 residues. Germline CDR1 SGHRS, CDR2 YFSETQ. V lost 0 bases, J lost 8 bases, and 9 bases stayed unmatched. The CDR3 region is CASSLEPGGAEGYTF. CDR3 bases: TGCGCCAGCAGCTTGGAACCAGGGGGCGCCGAGGGCTACACCTTC.

The CDR3 sequence is CASSQETTGPSATF. The CDR3 bases are TGCGCCAGCAGCCAAGAGACGACAGGCCCATCCGCCACCTTC. The chain combines TRBV4-1 with TRBJ1-2, with D perhaps TRBD1 (6 bases). Germline V lookup: CDR1 MGHRA, CDR2 YSYEKL. Between the trimmed V and J ends, which lost 0 bases and 13 bases, there was a span of 18 bases. The CDR3 contains 14 residues.

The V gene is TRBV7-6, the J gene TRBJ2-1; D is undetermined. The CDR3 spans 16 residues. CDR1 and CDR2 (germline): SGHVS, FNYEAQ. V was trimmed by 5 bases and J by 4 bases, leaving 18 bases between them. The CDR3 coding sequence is TGTGCCAGCAGCATCGAACCGGAGACCCTTTACAATGAGCAGTTCTTC. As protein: CASSIEPETLYNEQFF.

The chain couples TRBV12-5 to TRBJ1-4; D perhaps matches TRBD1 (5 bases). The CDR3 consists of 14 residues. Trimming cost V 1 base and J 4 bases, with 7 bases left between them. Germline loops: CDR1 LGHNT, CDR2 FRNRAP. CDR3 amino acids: CASGLAGGNEKLFF. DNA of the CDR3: TGTGCTAGTGGTTTGGCCGGGGGTAATGAAAAACTGTTTTTT.